The clone carrying this T cell receptor beta chain was seen a few times. Its antigen is as yet unknown. The data derive from a study of cytomegalovirus exposure and HLA in healthy donors. In the study overall: Most donors, less than 85% of over 350 genotyped, fell in the Caucasian-associated ancestry cluster. Regarding the study as a whole: According to reports, the classifier identified cytomegalovirus status with high specificity and sensitivity. In vitro checks showed that a few CMV-associated chains really do target CMV antigens.

Germline V CDR1 and CDR2: MNHEY, SVGAGI. Trimming removed 6 bases from V and 0 bases from J, with 12 bases in between. This CDR3 comprises 15 residues. Primers for the PCR totalled 60 Vbeta and 13 Jbeta. TCRdb's copy holds only in-frame clones and misses some; the assay was immunoSEQ multiplex PCR. The table has about 130,000 clones, 78% seen once. The sample taken for sequencing was PBMCs. The rearrangement links TRBV6-5 to TRBJ1-3, with a possible D match to TRBD1 (6 bases). The TCR comes from a female donor in good health and CMV-seronegative. As DNA, the CDR3 is TGTGCCAGCAGGCCCGAGGACAGCTCTGGAAACACCATATATTTT. Its translation: CASRPEDSSGNTIYF.